This record covers a single T cell receptor beta chain. Its target antigen remains unknown. There are no base qualities to consult, and no much larger clone falls within one base. The data are from a study of early T cells in non-severe SARS-CoV-2 infection (dated by TCRdb to about 2021). Turning to the overall study: Because TCR sequencing relied on bulk RNA taken from unsorted whole blood, pairing of alpha and beta chains was not possible. Study-wide findings and limitations: VDJdb matching was skewed toward anti-spike CD8 responses and likely underestimated virus-specific expansions, missing private and CD4 specificities.

Set within a cohort of healthcare workers in London, UK, this nested case-control study involved weekly PCR testing of nasopharyngeal swabs along with blood sampling. Between 23 and 31 March 2020, the week of the UK lockdown, healthcare workers were enrolled and then followed up weekly for as long as 16 weeks. For this chain, trimming is 4 bases at the V end and 1 base at the J end, and the number of junction bases without a gene match is 0. From a lookup of the germline V gene, CDR1 and CDR2 are SGHTS and YDEGEE. The CDR3 sequence holds 13 residues, the cysteine and phenylalanine included. Only CDR3 DNA is held: 39 bases, read in frame from base 1. Libraries were built with 5' RACE. The data were produced on a NextSeq 500. Unique molecular identifiers were attached to individual cDNA molecules in the TCR library protocol so that sequencing error and PCR bias could be corrected. Both TCR alpha and beta chains were sequenced, and tight co-correlation was observed between alpha and beta sequence abundances in each sample. Turning to the authors' computational methods: Decombinator V4 was used to annotate the V gene, J gene and CDR3 of the TCR sequences. TCRs were defined as expanded if a significant change between any two time points was detected under a Poisson model with p below 0.0001. TCR abundances were normalised to the total number of TCRs sequenced in each sample and reported as counts per million. MAIT TCRs were defined by TRAV1-2 paired with TRAJ12, TRAJ20 or TRAJ33, and iNKT TCRs by TRAV10 paired with TRAJ18. A search of VDJdb, accessed on 1 November 2021, was run for TCRs annotated to CMV, EBV and SARS-CoV-2, with TCRs annotated for multiple antigens excluded. TCRdb ran its own pipeline on the public reads, namely fastp trimming at Q25 and MiXCR clone calling, and kept in-frame beta chains. Here each entry gathers all rows of one CDR3 protein and keeps the most common genes and DNA. The V and J calls follow TCRdb's processing rather than the paper's. The sample data list fewer than 60,000 distinct CDR3 sequences, and over 8% of these were observed just once. Of the sample, 4% to 4.5% falls within the top ten clones.

Recombination joined TRBV5-8 with TRBJ2-3, with 7 bases in between that match TRBD2. The sequenced sample was whole blood. This sequence originates from an adult who was a healthcare worker with PCR-confirmed SARS-CoV-2 infection or an uninfected control (not recorded which). At the DNA level, the sequence is TGTGCCAGCAGCGGGGGGGGCACAGATACGCAGTATTTT. Translated, this gives CASSGGGTDTQYF. With the rest looked up from the reference TRBV5-8 and TRBJ2-3 genes rather than sequenced, the full variable domain is EAGVTQSPTHLIKTRGQQATLRCSPISGHTSVYWYQQALGLGLQFLLWYDEGEERNRGNFPPRFSGRQFPNYSSELNVNALELEDSALYLCASSGGGTDTQYFGPGTRLTVL.